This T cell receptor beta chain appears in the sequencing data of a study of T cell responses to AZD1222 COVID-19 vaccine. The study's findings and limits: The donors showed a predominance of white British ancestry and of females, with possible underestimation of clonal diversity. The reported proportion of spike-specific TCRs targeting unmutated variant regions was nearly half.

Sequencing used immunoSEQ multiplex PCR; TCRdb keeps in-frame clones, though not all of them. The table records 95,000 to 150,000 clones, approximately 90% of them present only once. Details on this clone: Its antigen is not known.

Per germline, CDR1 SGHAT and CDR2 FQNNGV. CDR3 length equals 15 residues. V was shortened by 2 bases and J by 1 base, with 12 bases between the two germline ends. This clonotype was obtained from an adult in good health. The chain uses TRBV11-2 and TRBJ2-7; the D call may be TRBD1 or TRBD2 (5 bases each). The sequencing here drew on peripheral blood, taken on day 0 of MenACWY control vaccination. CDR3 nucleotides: TGTGCCAGCAGCTTACTAGGGACGGTTTCCTACGAGCAGTACTTC. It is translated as CASSLLGTVSYEQYF.